These 20 T cell receptor beta chains share one sample of origin, sequenced in a study of shared clonotypes between healthy human individuals. Sequenced by immunoSEQ multiplex PCR; TCRdb stores in-frame clones only, minus some. The data contain 1,500,000 or so clones, about 96% of them singletons. The source material was naive CD4+ T cells sorted from blood. Subset: CD45RA+ positively selected. The receptors were sampled from a man between 25 and 39 years old in good health.

The V and J genes are TRBV18 and TRBJ1-1; D not resolved. V lost 1 base and J 10 bases, leaving 10 bases between the germline ends. CDR1 KGHSH and CDR2 LQKENI come from the germline V gene. The CDR3 is 12 amino acids. The CDR3 here is CASSPREVGAFF. The CDR3 nucleotides are TGTGCCAGCTCACCACGGGAGGTCGGAGCTTTCTTT.

On this clone itself: The junction differs from germline at one of its ends, possibly a read error. V gene TRBV2 combines with J gene TRBJ1-3; possible D gene TRBD1, 5 bases. The CDR3 consists of 16 residues. Germline CDR1 is SNHLY and CDR2 is FYNNEI. CDR3 DNA: TGTGCCAGCAGCGAAGGGATCCGGGGCGGAGGAAACACCATATATTTT. Translated: CASSEGIRGGGNTIYF.

This rearrangement joins TRBV4-1 to TRBJ2-2, with D unresolved. This CDR3 comprises 15 residues. CDR1 and CDR2 from the germline V gene are MGHRA and YSYEKL. V was trimmed by 0 bases and J by 5 bases, leaving 10 bases between them. The CDR3 reads CASSQDRAVTGELFF. The CDR3, as DNA: TGCGCCAGCAGCCAAGATAGGGCTGTGACCGGGGAGCTGTTTTTT.

The gene calls are TRBV19 and TRBJ2-1; D unresolved. The CDR3 has 14 residues. From germline, CDR1 is LNHDA and CDR2 SQIVND (reference sequence). V shed 3 bases and J shed 0 bases, with 6 bases lying between them. CDR3 region: CASSMSPSYNEQFF. In nucleotides, the CDR3 is TGTGCCAGTAGTATGTCGCCCTCCTACAATGAGCAGTTCTTC.

This clone showed up just a few times. The chain couples TRBV29-1 to TRBJ2-7; TRBD1 might be the D (8 bases). This CDR3 has 15 residues. Trimming cost V 6 bases and J 0 bases, with 18 bases left between them. Germline lookup yields CDR1 SQVTM and CDR2 ANQGSEA. The CDR3, as DNA: TGCAGCGTCGGGAGGAGGGACAGGAGCTCCTACGAGCAGTACTTC. Encoded protein: CSVGRRDRSSYEQYF.

The CDR3 DNA is TGTGCCAGCAGCCCCCAACAGGGGAGAGGCACTGAAGCTTTCTTT. Its protein product is CASSPQQGRGTEAFF. This chain joins TRBV13 and TRBJ1-1, with 7 bases that match TRBD1. Germline CDR1 reads PRHDT; CDR2 reads FYEKMQ (reference sequence). There are 15 residues in the CDR3. Unmatched junction bases numbered 10, after V lost 5 bases and J lost 4 bases.

The V call is TRBV2, the J call TRBJ2-7; TRBD2 is a possible D gene (6 bases). In germline, CDR1 is SNHLY, CDR2 FYNNEI. Trimming shortened V by 4 bases and J by 3 bases, and 13 bases separated the two germline ends. The CDR3 is 14 residues long. CDR3 in amino acids: CASSVAGSNYEQYF. The CDR3 bases are TGTGCCAGCAGTGTAGCCGGGAGTAACTACGAGCAGTACTTC.

The V and J genes are TRBV11-2 and TRBJ2-7, with TRBD2 identical over 8 bases. V lost 8 bases and J lost 5; bases outside the gene matches: 17. CDR3 length equals 16 residues. Per the germline V gene, CDR1 is SGHAT and CDR2 is FQNNGV. CDR3 nucleotide sequence: TGTGCCAGCCTCCAACCCAGCGGGAGAGTAGGGAACGAGCAGTACTTC. Its translation is CASLQPSGRVGNEQYF.

The chain recombines TRBV5-5 with TRBJ2-2; the D gene is possibly TRBD1 (5 bases). Trimming took 1 base from V and 7 from J, leaving 14 bases between them. Germline-derived CDR1 and CDR2 are SGHKS and YYEKEE (reference sequence). CDR3 length: 15 amino acids. As DNA, the CDR3 is TGTGCCAGCAGCTTGCTCCAGGGTGCGAGCGGGGAGCTGTTTTTT. It translates to CASSLLQGASGELFF.

The table lists this clone with a count of one. The chain uses TRBV11-2 and TRBJ2-7, with D tentatively TRBD2 (5 bases). Germline CDR1 is SGHAT and CDR2 is FQNNGV. The ends were cut back, 5 bases at V and 0 bases at J, with 14 bases in the middle. This CDR3 comprises 15 residues. CDR3 sequence (DNA): TGTGCCAGCAGCCAGGCGGGCAGCTACTCCTACGAGCAGTACTTC. It is translated as CASSQAGSYSYEQYF.

The chain recombines TRBV6-1 with TRBJ2-5; D unclear. The V end lost 2 bases, the J end lost 5 bases, and 15 bases lay between the germline ends. Per germline, CDR1 MNHNS and CDR2 SASEGT. The CDR3 has 15 amino acids. CDR3 DNA: TGTGCCAGCAGTGAATTTTTGATAGGTAGGGAGACCCAGTACTTC. As protein: CASSEFLIGRETQYF.

The chain carries TRBV5-1 and TRBJ1-1; 9 bases agree with TRBD1. The CDR3 is 13 amino acids. Per the germline V gene, CDR1 is SGHRS and CDR2 is YFSETQ. Unmatched junction bases numbered 7, after V lost 7 bases and J lost 6 bases. CDR3 amino acids: CASAGTGTSEAFF. For the CDR3, the DNA is TGCGCCAGCGCCGGGACAGGGACGTCTGAAGCTTTCTTT.

This rearrangement joins TRBV5-4 to TRBJ2-7; possibly TRBD2 for D (7 bases). The V gene's germline CDR1 is SGHNT and CDR2 YYREEE (reference sequence). The CDR3 contains 16 residues. V gave up 4 bases and J gave up 0 bases, with 17 bases separating them. The CDR3 DNA reads as TGTGCCAGCAGCCGGGGAGGGGGGGACGGCTCCTACGAGCAGTACTTC. Translation: CASSRGGGDGSYEQYF.

The genes are TRBV5-1 and TRBJ2-3, with 10 bases matching TRBD2. CDR3 length equals 16 residues. The V segment lost 0 bases and the J segment 5 bases; nucleotides outside the gene matches: 6. Germline V gene sequence: CDR1 SGHRS, CDR2 YFSETQ. CDR3 amino acids: CASSLEGSGRIDTQYF. The CDR3 nucleotides read TGCGCCAGCAGCTTGGAAGGTAGCGGGAGGATAGATACGCAGTATTTT. Full variable domain (outside the CDR3, taken from reference TRBV5-1 and TRBJ2-3): KAGVTQTPRYLIKTRGQQVTLSCSPISGHRSVSWYQQTPGQGLQFLFEYFSETQRNKGNFPGRFSGRQFSNSRSEMNVSTLELGDSALYLCASSLEGSGRIDTQYFGPGTRLTVL.

This chain uses TRBV28 with TRBJ2-1; D might be TRBD1 or TRBD2, each matching 5 bases. The CDR3 spans 16 residues. Trimming pared 5 bases from V and 4 bases from J, leaving 18 bases between. The germline CDR1 and CDR2 sequences are MDHEN and SYDVKM. CDR3: CASSPPGRRIYNEQFF. The CDR3 DNA reads TGTGCCAGCAGTCCCCCGGGGCGGAGGATATACAATGAGCAGTTCTTC.

The rearrangement joins TRBV5-5 to TRBJ2-5; possibly TRBD2 for D (5 bases). Trimming pared 3 bases from V and 2 bases from J, leaving 11 bases between. Germline loops: CDR1 SGHKS, CDR2 YYEKEE (reference sequence). The CDR3 is 14 amino acids. The CDR3 is CASSSTDFQETQYF. The CDR3 bases are TGTGCCAGCAGCTCTACGGACTTTCAAGAGACCCAGTACTTC.

The V gene is TRBV5-4, the J gene TRBJ2-5; TRBD1 aligns across 9 bases. There are 16 residues in the CDR3. CDR1 and CDR2 from the germline V gene are SGHNT and YYREEE (reference sequence). Germline trimming cut 1 base from V and 0 bases from J; bases unmatched to any gene: 4. The CDR3 DNA reads TGTGCCAGCAGCTTGTTGCACAGGGGGCACCAAGAGACCCAGTACTTC. Protein sequence: CASSLLHRGHQETQYF.

The chain couples TRBV6-1 to TRBJ2-5, with 8 nucleotides matching TRBD2. From germline, CDR1 is MNHNS and CDR2 SASEGT. J gave up 2 bases and V 8 bases, and 7 bases lay outside the gene matches. The CDR3 is 14 residues long. CDR3 protein: CASSSGGDQETQYF. In DNA form, the CDR3 reads TGTGCCAGCTCATCGGGAGGGGATCAAGAGACCCAGTACTTC.

About this clone itself: This CDR3 is also generated by other DNA sequences in the sample. The chain couples TRBV7-2 to TRBJ2-1; D ambiguous. Trimming removed 1 base from V and 2 bases from J, with 9 bases in between. Looked up from germline, CDR1 is SGHTA and CDR2 is FQGNSA. This CDR3 has 15 residues. The DNA for the CDR3 is TGTGCCAGCAGCTTAGACCGCCGGACCTACAATGAGCAGTTCTTC. Translated: CASSLDRRTYNEQFF.

On this clone itself: The CDR3 ends on some other residue instead of the conserved phenylalanine or tryptophan, so this is likely a read error. The DNA is left out, because the CDR3 cannot be placed on it with certainty; the CDR3 is given as TCRdb lists it. The chain links TRBV5-6 to TRBJ1-5. Looked up from germline, CDR1 is SGHDT and CDR2 is YYEEEE. The CDR3 length equals 10 residues, ends included. CDR3 residues: CASSLGQRES.